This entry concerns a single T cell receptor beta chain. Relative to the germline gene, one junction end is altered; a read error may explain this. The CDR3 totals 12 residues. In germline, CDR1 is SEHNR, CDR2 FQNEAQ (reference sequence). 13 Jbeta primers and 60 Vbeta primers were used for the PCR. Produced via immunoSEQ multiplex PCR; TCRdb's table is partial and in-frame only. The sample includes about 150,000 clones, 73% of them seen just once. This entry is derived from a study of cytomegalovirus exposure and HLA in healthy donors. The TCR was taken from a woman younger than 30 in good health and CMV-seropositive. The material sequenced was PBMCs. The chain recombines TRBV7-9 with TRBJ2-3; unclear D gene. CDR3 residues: CSSSLASDTQYF. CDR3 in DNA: TGTTCCAGCAGCTTAGCCTCAGATACGCAGTATTTT.